These 23 T cell receptor beta chains were sequenced from one sample in a study of blood T cell repertoires in COVID-19. Data came from immunoSEQ multiplex PCR; TCRdb stores just in-frame clones and leaves some out. The sample includes approximately 220,000 clones, 80% to 90% of them seen just once. The specimen was peripheral blood. The receptor source for this set is a man aged 40-49 years with acute or convalescent COVID-19.

The V call is TRBV7-9, the J call TRBJ1-1; unclear D gene. Germline lookup yields CDR1 SEHNR and CDR2 FQNEAQ (reference sequence). The V and J ends lost 5 bases and 1 base respectively, with 8 bases between them. The CDR3 totals 13 residues. CDR3: CASSPPRNTEAFF. DNA for the CDR3: TGTGCCAGCAGCCCTCCCAGGAACACTGAAGCTTTCTTT.

This chain uses TRBV10-3 with TRBJ2-7; 8 positions match TRBD1. This CDR3 region has 14 residues. CDR1 and CDR2 from the germline V gene are ENHRY and SYGVKD. V was clipped by 6 bases and J by 4 bases; unmatched bases: 8. The CDR3 bases are TGTGCCATCAGGTCGGACAGGGAAGGATACGAGCAGTACTTC. Translation: CAIRSDREGYEQYF.

V is TRBV5-1 and J is TRBJ2-5; 13 nucleotides line up with TRBD2. Germline V gene data show CDR1 as SGHRS and CDR2 as YFSETQ. V shed 2 bases and J 5 bases; nucleotides not matched to a gene: 9. The CDR3 is 17 amino acids. CDR3 coding DNA: TGCGCCAGCAGCTTTACTAGCGGGAGGGAATTTCGGGAGACCCAGTACTTC. This translates into CASSFTSGREFRETQYF.

The CDR3 spells CASSEGIGSLNTEAFF. The CDR3 DNA reads as TGTGCCAGCAGTGAAGGTATAGGGAGCTTGAACACTGAAGCTTTCTTT. The chain couples TRBV2 to TRBJ1-1; D is uncertain. The CDR3 runs to 16 residues. CDR1 is SNHLY, CDR2 FYNNEI, per germline. V was trimmed by 1 base and J by 0 bases, leaving 12 bases between them.

Here the CDR3 reads CASSTHTENTEAFF. The CDR3, as DNA: TGTGCCAGTAGTACCCACACAGAGAACACTGAAGCTTTCTTT. The rearrangement joins TRBV19 to TRBJ1-1; D remains unclear. Germline values: CDR1 LNHDA, CDR2 SQIVND (reference sequence). This CDR3 contains 14 residues. The germline V and J ends were trimmed by 4 bases and 1 base, with 10 bases remaining between them.

The sample holds one count of this clone. V and J are TRBV28 and TRBJ2-2; 11 nucleotides agree with TRBD2. V dropped 2 bases and J dropped 2; count of bases not matched to a gene: 4. Germline assignment: CDR1 MDHEN and CDR2 SYDVKM. CDR3 length: 17 amino acids. In DNA form, the CDR3 reads TGTGCCAGCAGTTTAGAGACTAGCGGGAAAAACACCGGGGAGCTGTTTTTT. It encodes CASSLETSGKNTGELFF.

The chain uses TRBV7-2 and TRBJ2-7; 14 bases line up with TRBD2. This CDR3 has 17 amino acids. V gave up 1 base and J gave up 5 bases; unmatched junction bases: 7. CDR1 and CDR2 from the germline V gene are SGHTA and FQGNSA. The CDR3 DNA sequence: TGTGCCAGCAGCTTAGAAGCGGGACTAGCGGGAGAAAACGAGCAGTACTTC. The encoded protein is CASSLEAGLAGENEQYF.

This chain joins TRBV7-6 and TRBJ1-5, with 7 bases identical to TRBD1. CDR1 is SGHVS and CDR2 is FNYEAQ in the germline V gene. V dropped 4 bases and J dropped 3; count of bases not matched to a gene: 6. The CDR3 totals 15 residues. This CDR3 reads CASSYMTGINQPQHF. The CDR3 DNA is TGTGCCAGCAGCTATATGACAGGGATCAATCAGCCCCAGCATTTT.

The rearrangement joins TRBV7-2 to TRBJ2-7; 10 positions match TRBD2. The CDR3 sequence is 17 residues long. Unmatched junction bases numbered 7, after V lost 1 base and J lost 1 base. Per the germline V gene, CDR1 is SGHTA and CDR2 is FQGNSA. The CDR3 region has the DNA TGTGCCAGCAGCTTAGTAACTAGCGGGGCTGGTTCCTACGAGCAGTACTTC. Translated, it gives CASSLVTSGAGSYEQYF.

The chain joins TRBV7-3 to TRBJ2-5; the D is unclear. The CDR3 spans 14 residues. From germline, CDR1 is SGHTA and CDR2 FQGTGA. V was shortened by 2 bases and J by 4 bases, with 11 bases between the two germline ends. Written as DNA, the CDR3 is TGTGCCAGCAGCTTATACGCTACGGGAGAGACCCAGTACTTC. Amino acid sequence: CASSLYATGETQYF.

The gene calls are TRBV27 and TRBJ1-1, with TRBD1 as a possible D gene (5 bases). Trimming cost V 2 bases and J 1 base, with 14 bases left between them. The CDR3 consists of 16 residues. Germline lookup yields CDR1 MNHEY and CDR2 SMNVEV (reference sequence). The CDR3 sequence is CASSLTLGGGNTEAFF. CDR3 bases: TGTGCCAGCAGTTTAACCCTGGGCGGGGGGAACACTGAAGCTTTCTTT.

The genes are TRBV5-6 and TRBJ2-2; no reliable D call. This CDR3 contains 12 residues. The germline gives CDR1 SGHDT, CDR2 YYEEEE. With 2 bases removed from V and 4 bases from J, the gap between germline ends came to 3 bases. The chain's CDR3 is CASSFVTGELFF. For the CDR3, the DNA is TGTGCCAGCAGCTTCGTCACCGGGGAGCTGTTTTTT.

J is TRBJ2-1 and V is TRBV7-8; 10 bases map to TRBD2. V dropped 6 bases and J dropped 6; count of bases not matched to a gene: 8. The CDR3 sequence is 15 residues long. In germline, CDR1 is SGHVS, CDR2 FQNEAQ. CDR3 coding DNA: TGTGCCAGCAGGCGTCAGCGGGAGGGCCGCAATGAGCAGTTCTTC. This sequence encodes CASRRQREGRNEQFF.

The chain has TRBV10-3 and TRBJ1-1, with D hard to call. The CDR3 has 13 residues. V lost 0 bases and J 6 bases, leaving 8 bases between the germline ends. Germline CDR1 is ENHRY and CDR2 is SYGVKD. CDR3 amino acids: CAISESRAAEAFF. DNA for the CDR3: TGTGCCATCAGTGAGTCGAGGGCAGCTGAAGCTTTCTTT.

J is TRBJ2-7 and V is TRBV6-5; 7 positions agree with TRBD2. Germline loops: CDR1 MNHEY, CDR2 SVGAGI. The CDR3 consists of 15 residues. Trimming cost V 6 bases and J 6 bases; bases outside gene matches: 14. CDR3 coding DNA: TGTGCCAGCAGCAGATCCACTGGGACTACCTCCGAGCAGTACTTC. Its translation: CASSRSTGTTSEQYF.

This CDR3 reads CASSTISGRAQDEQFF. The CDR3 bases are TGTGCCAGTAGTACGATTAGCGGGAGGGCCCAGGATGAGCAGTTCTTC. The V call is TRBV19, the J call TRBJ2-1, with 11 bases identical to TRBD2. This CDR3 contains 16 residues. With 4 bases clipped from V and 8 bases from J, the junction kept 10 bases outside the gene matches. Germline CDR1 and CDR2: LNHDA and SQIVND (reference sequence). Variable domain in full (rest from reference TRBV19 and TRBJ2-1): DGGITQSPKYLFRKEGQNVTLSCEQNLNHDAMYWYRQDPGQGLRLIYYSQIVNDFQKGDIAEGYSVSREKKESFPLTVTSAQKNPTAFYLCASSTISGRAQDEQFFGPGTRLTVL.

V is TRBV6-4 and J is TRBJ1-1, with D possibly being TRBD1 (6 bases). Germline V gene data show CDR1 as MRHNA and CDR2 as SNTAGT. Trimming pared 5 bases from V and 4 bases from J, leaving 17 bases between. The CDR3 is 15 amino acids. CDR3: CASSKEQGGRTEAFF. CDR3 in DNA: TGTGCCAGCAGTAAGGAACAGGGTGGGCGCACTGAAGCTTTCTTT.

The CDR3 region has the DNA TGTGCCAGCCAGGGACAGCGCACAGATACGCAGTATTTT. Encoded protein: CASQGQRTDTQYF. V and J are TRBV27 and TRBJ2-3, with TRBD1 identical over 7 bases. With V trimmed by 8 bases and J by 1 base, 3 bases remained unmatched. This CDR3 comprises 13 residues. Germline CDR1 MNHEY, CDR2 SMNVEV (reference sequence).

The V gene is TRBV11-2, the J gene TRBJ2-5, with 9 nucleotides matching TRBD2. CDR1 and CDR2 from the germline V gene are SGHAT and FQNNGV. The CDR3 is 15 amino acids. V was clipped by 5 bases and J by 2 bases; unmatched bases: 6. CDR3 DNA sequence: TGTGCCAGCAGCGTTGGGGCGGGAGGGCAAGAGACCCAGTACTTC. This gives the protein CASSVGAGGQETQYF.

The chain links TRBV9 to TRBJ2-1; D is possibly TRBD2 (5 bases). V was shortened by 4 bases and J by 6 bases, with 11 bases between the two germline ends. CDR1 and CDR2 from the germline V gene are SGDLS and YYNGEE. The CDR3 runs 13 residues. CDR3 nucleotide sequence: TGTGCCAGCAGCCCAGGAGGTAGCAATGAGCAGTTCTTC. It yields the protein CASSPGGSNEQFF.

The V gene is TRBV5-1, the J gene TRBJ1-1; TRBD1 agrees at 8 bases. The CDR3 has 16 residues. CDR1 and CDR2 (germline): SGHRS, YFSETQ. The J segment lost 2 bases and the V segment lost 0 bases, leaving 6 bases of the junction unmatched. CDR3 DNA: TGCGCCAGCAGCTTGGAAGGGACAGGCGGTAACACTGAAGCTTTCTTT. Its translation is CASSLEGTGGNTEAFF.

V is TRBV4-1 and J is TRBJ2-3; the match to TRBD2 covers 9 bases. With 0 bases clipped from V and 6 bases from J, the junction kept 13 bases outside the gene matches. The CDR3 extends over 18 amino acids. CDR1 is MGHRA and CDR2 is YSYEKL in the germline V gene. The CDR3 loop is CASSQDPTAGGLLDTQYF. In DNA, the CDR3 is TGCGCCAGCAGCCAAGATCCAACCGCGGGGGGGCTTCTTGATACGCAGTATTTT.

The V gene is TRBV19, the J gene TRBJ2-1; the match to TRBD2 covers 9 bases. Germline CDR1 LNHDA, CDR2 SQIVND (reference sequence). Trimming took 3 bases from V and 7 from J; bases not matched to a gene: 4. The CDR3 consists of 14 residues. CDR3 coding DNA: TGTGCCAGTAGTATGATGCGGGGGGGGAATGAGCAGTTCTTC. It codes for CASSMMRGGNEQFF.